The entry below gives a single T cell receptor (beta chain) sequence along with its context. What it binds is not known. This sample's RNA came from whole unsorted tissue. The data were taken from a study of tumor and adjacent non-tumor tissue in lung cancer. The wider study: There were around 11 adenocarcinoma, 2 squamous cell carcinoma and 1 small cell lung cancer cases.

Looked up from germline, CDR1 is SGHRS and CDR2 is YFSETQ. V lost 4 bases, J lost 8 bases, and 14 bases stayed unmatched. The CDR3 is made up of 16 amino acids. TCRbeta libraries were built with three rounds of nested PCR, modified from ARM-PCR. TCRdb recomputed calls from the multiplex PCR reads with MiXCR, one row per CDR3 protein. The data contain tens of thousands of distinct CDR3 sequences, around 70% of them seen just once; the ten biggest clones take up under 9.5%. Study outcomes and limitations: Significantly higher TCR diversity was found in tumor than normal lung.

This rearrangement joins TRBV5-1 to TRBJ2-1; TRBD2 agrees at 8 bases. The receptor was isolated from a woman aged 40 to 50 with non-small cell lung cancer. Sequences were obtained from lung tumor tissue. The chain's CDR3 is CASSQDWLAGTYEQFF. As DNA, the CDR3 is TGCGCCAGCAGCCAGGACTGGCTAGCGGGTACGTATGAGCAGTTCTTC.